This T cell receptor beta chain derives from a study of blood T cells in healthy people across ages. The CDR3 has 13 residues. Germline-derived CDR1 and CDR2 are MDHEN and SYDVKM. Study observations and caveats: In long-lived donors, naive CD4+ cell counts and diversity exceeded those of aged donors.

PBMCs were isolated at a quantity of at least 6.5 million per sample. Comment on this clonotype: What it binds is unknown. At one end, the junction sequence differs from germline, possibly due to a read error.

A second PCR of 7 to 11 cycles used a sample-barcoded 5' primer and a J-beta primer mix. TCRdb reprocessed the 5' RACE reads via MiXCR and lists one record per CDR3 protein. Of about 1.5 million distinct CDR3 sequences listed, 35% to 45% are singletons. The V gene is TRBV28, the J gene TRBJ2-1; maybe TRBD1 (6 bases). Sequenced material: blood. The receptor comes from a woman between 18 and 29 years old in good health. Written as DNA, the CDR3 is TGTGCCACTGAGGGACACTCCTACAATGGGCAGTTCTTC. Translating it yields CATEGHSYNGQFF.